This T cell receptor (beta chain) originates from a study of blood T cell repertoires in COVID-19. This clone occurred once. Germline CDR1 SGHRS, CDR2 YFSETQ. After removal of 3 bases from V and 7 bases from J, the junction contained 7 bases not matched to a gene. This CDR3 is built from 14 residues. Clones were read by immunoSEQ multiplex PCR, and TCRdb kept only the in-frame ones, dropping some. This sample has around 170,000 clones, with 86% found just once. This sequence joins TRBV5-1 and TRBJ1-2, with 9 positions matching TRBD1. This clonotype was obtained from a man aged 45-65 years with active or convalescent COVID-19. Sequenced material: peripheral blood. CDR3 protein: CASSSTGGERGYTF. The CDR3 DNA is TGCGCCAGCAGCTCGACAGGGGGAGAGCGTGGCTACACCTTC.